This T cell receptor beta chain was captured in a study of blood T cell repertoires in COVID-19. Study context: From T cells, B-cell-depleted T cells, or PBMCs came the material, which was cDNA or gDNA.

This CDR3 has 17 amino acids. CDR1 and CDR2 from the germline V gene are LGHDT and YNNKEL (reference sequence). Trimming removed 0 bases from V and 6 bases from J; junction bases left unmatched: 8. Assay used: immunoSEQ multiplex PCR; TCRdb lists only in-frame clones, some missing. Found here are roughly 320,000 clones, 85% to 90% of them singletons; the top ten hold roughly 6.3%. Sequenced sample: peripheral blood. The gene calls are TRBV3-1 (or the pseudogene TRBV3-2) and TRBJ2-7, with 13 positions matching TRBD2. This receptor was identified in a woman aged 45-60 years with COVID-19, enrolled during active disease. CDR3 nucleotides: TGTGCCAGCAGCCAAGACGGACTAGCGGGAGTGGAAGGCGAGCAGTACTTC. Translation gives CASSQDGLAGVEGEQYF.